The 2 T cell receptor beta chains below were found in one sample sequenced in a study of vaccination and CD4 T cells after COVID-19. The Oncomine TCR Beta short-read assay was applied to DNA of cultured CD4+ T cells. TCRdb analysed the PCR reads with MiXCR anew, one entry per CDR3 protein. Here the sample spans fewer than 18,000 distinct CDR3 sequences, 45% to 60% being singletons. Documented treatment: approximately 11-day PBMC culture with coronavirus spike peptide pools or control peptides (ViraFEST assay). What these receptors recognize is not known. Input material: CD4+ T cells from blood, cultured in vitro. These receptors originate from a human donor who had recovered from COVID-19.

This clonotype was seen more than once but under ten times. The CDR3 is CSASRRDQPQHF. In DNA, the CDR3 is TGCAGTGCTAGTCGGAGGGATCAGCCCCAGCATTTT. This sequence joins TRBV20-1 and TRBJ1-5; D call uncertain. Germline CDR1 reads DFQATT; CDR2 reads SNEGSKA (reference sequence). Trimming stripped 3 bases from V and 5 bases from J, with 8 bases between. The length of the CDR3 is 12 residues.

This sequence joins TRBV11-3 and TRBJ1-1, with D possibly being TRBD1 (5 bases). The V and J ends lost 5 bases and 4 bases respectively, with 14 bases between them. This CDR3 region has 14 residues. The germline CDR1 and CDR2 sequences are SGHNT and YENEEA. The CDR3 region is CASSVLQESTEAFF. Here the CDR3 DNA reads TGTGCCAGCAGCGTATTACAGGAGAGCACTGAAGCTTTCTTT.